The rows below give T cell receptor beta chains drawn from one sample of a study of shared clonotypes between healthy human individuals. TCRdb keeps only in-frame clones here, not all; method: immunoSEQ multiplex PCR. The table has over 2 million clones, about 95% seen once; the top ten hold roughly 1.1%. Sequenced: naive CD8+ T cells sorted from blood. These receptor sequences come from a man aged 18-30 years in good health. Both conserved end residues are part of each CDR3. A D gene is named only where the DNA matches it firmly. Not every row has a clone size; where given, it reads once, few, many or a size class.

TRBV28,-,13,TRBJ2-7,-,TGTGCCAGCAGTTTCCCGGGTCTCTACGAGCAGTACTTC,CASSFPGLYEQYF
TRBV27,-,17,TRBJ1-2,-,TGTGCCAGCAGTCTCTACCCAGGGAGGGAAGATAACTATGGCTACACCTTC,CASSLYPGREDNYGYTF
TRBV10-2,TRBD2,17,TRBJ2-3,-,TGCGCCAGCAGGTCCGACCCTAGCGGGGGGGCTGAAGATACGCAGTATTTT,CASRSDPSGGAEDTQYF
TRBV27,-,14,TRBJ2-7,-,TGTGCCAGCAGTCCCCCGGGACGGACGTACGAGCAGTACTTC,CASSPPGRTYEQYF
TRBV19,-,15,TRBJ2-1,-,TGTGCCAGTAGGAGGCGGTCCGATGCTTACAATGAGCAGTTCTTC,CASRRRSDAYNEQFF
TRBV7-9,TRBD2,18,TRBJ2-5,-,TGTGCCAGCAGCTCGTCCACGAGGCTAGCGGGATACCAAGAGACCCAGTACTTC,CASSSSTRLAGYQETQYF
TRBV7-9,-,14,TRBJ2-1,-,TGTGCCAGCAGCATTACGACAGGAGACAATGAGCAGTTCTTC,CASSITTGDNEQFF
TRBV19,-,13,TRBJ1-2,-,TGTGCCAGTACAGTGTCAGGACACTATGGCTACACCTTC,CASTVSGHYGYTF
TRBV7-9,TRBD1,13,TRBJ1-2,-,TGTGCCAGCAGCCCTGGGACAGGGATAGGCTACACCTTC,CASSPGTGIGYTF
TRBV5-4,TRBD2,17,TRBJ2-7,once,TGTGCCAGCAGCGCCTATCTTACAACTAGCGGGAGCTACGAGCAGTACTTC,CASSAYLTTSGSYEQYF
TRBV28,-,15,TRBJ1-5,once,TGTGCCAGCAGGCGGGGGGCGGCTTTGCATCAGCCCCAGCATTTT,CASRRGAALHQPQHF
TRBV6-5,-,13,TRBJ2-1,-,TGTGCCAGCAGCCCCAGGGTCCGCGATGAGCAGTTCTTC,CASSPRVRDEQFF
TRBV9,-,18,TRBJ1-6,few,TGTGCCAGCAGCGCCGACATCACAGAGGTCCTCGGGGAGTCACCCCTCCACTTT,CASSADITEVLGESPLHF
TRBV9,TRBD2,15,TRBJ2-1,-,TGTGCCAGCAGCGCGAGCGGGACCAACTACAATGAGCAGTTCTTC,CASSASGTNYNEQFF
TRBV5-6,-,18,TRBJ2-2,-,TGTGCCAGCAGCTTCGGGAGCTGGGAAGGGGCGAACACCGGGGAGCTGTTTTTT,CASSFGSWEGANTGELFF
TRBV13,-,14,TRBJ2-7,-,TGTGCCAGCAGCTCCCAAAGCGAGACCTACGAGCAGTACTTC,CASSSQSETYEQYF
TRBV28,TRBD1,19,TRBJ1-4,-,TGTGCCAGCAGTCCACTTCAGTCCCGGGACAGGGCAACTAATGAAAAACTGTTTTTT,CASSPLQSRDRATNEKLFF
TRBV6-5,-,13,TRBJ1-1,-,TGTGCCAGCCGCGGGGGCATGCTGACTGAAGCTTTCTTT,CASRGGMLTEAFF
TRBV9,TRBD2,15,TRBJ2-1,-,TGTGCCAGCAGCCCAATAGCGGGAGGGTTGAATGAGCAGTTCTTC,CASSPIAGGLNEQFF
TRBV9,-,15,TRBJ2-5,-,TGTGCCAGCAGCGTATTTTGGGGGGTACAAGAGACCCAGTACTTC,CASSVFWGVQETQYF
TRBV4-1,-,16,TRBJ2-2,-,TGCGCCAGCAGCCAAGTGGGGACACCGAACACCGGGGAGCTGTTTTTT,CASSQVGTPNTGELFF
TRBV19,-,15,TRBJ1-2,-,TGTGCCAGTGGTGGTGAGGAAGGCAGGCTTTATGGCTACACCTTC,CASGGEEGRLYGYTF
TRBV7-2,-,16,TRBJ2-2,-,TGTGCCAGCAGCTTAGTTCCGGGTTCGAACACCGGGGAGCTGTTTTTT,CASSLVPGSNTGELFF
TRBV12-2,-,16,TRBJ1-6,-,TGTGCAAGTCGCCTGGGACAGGGGCACTATAATTCACCCCTCCACTTT,CASRLGQGHYNSPLHF
TRBV9,-,14,TRBJ2-3,-,TGTGCCAGCAGCGTAGGGGTTTTTGGGGATACGCAGTATTTT,CASSVGVFGDTQYF
TRBV9,TRBD1,15,TRBJ2-7,-,TGTGCCAGCAGCCCCTCAGGAGACAGGGGCCACGAGCAGTACTTC,CASSPSGDRGHEQYF
TRBV30,TRBD1,15,TRBJ1-3,-,TGTGCCTGGAGTCCGGGACAGGGCCACGGAAACACCATATATTTT,CAWSPGQGHGNTIYF
TRBV5-1,TRBD1,13,TRBJ1-1,-,TGCGCCAGCAGCCTACAGGGGTGGACTGAAGCTTTCTTT,CASSLQGWTEAFF
TRBV6-5,-,15,TRBJ1-2,-,TGTGCCAGCAGTCTCTCAACCGGGGACATTTACGGCTACACCTTC,CASSLSTGDIYGYTF
TRBV4-3,-,18,TRBJ2-7,-,TGCGCCAGCAGCCAAGGTATCCCGGGGGGCCCCCAATCCTACGAGCAGTACTTC,CASSQGIPGGPQSYEQYF
TRBV7-9,TRBD2,15,TRBJ2-1,-,TGTGCCAGCAGCTTAGCGGGGGGGATCTACAATGAGCAGTTCTTC,CASSLAGGIYNEQFF
TRBV2,-,16,TRBJ1-3,-,TGTGCCAGCAGTGAAACGGCAGCGGGCTCTGGAAACACCATATATTTT,CASSETAAGSGNTIYF
TRBV28,TRBD1,16,TRBJ2-1,-,TGTGCCAGCCGAACCCCAACCGGGACAGAGAACAATGAGCAGTTCTTC,CASRTPTGTENNEQFF
TRBV4-1,-,15,TRBJ1-5,-,TGCGCCAGCAGCCATTCTTCAGGGGCGGGTCAGCCCCAGCATTTT,CASSHSSGAGQPQHF
TRBV7-2,-,14,TRBJ1-1,-,TGTGCCAGCAGCTTAGCGACCCTGGGGACTGAAGCTTTCTTT,CASSLATLGTEAFF